The 5 T cell receptor beta chains in this list originate from one sample, sequenced in a study of CD8 T cells in ankylosing spondylitis. TCRdb independently ran MiXCR on the 5' RACE reads; one entry per CDR3 protein. The profile covers about 460,000 distinct CDR3 sequences, with over 4% appearing a single time and roughly 3.5% taken by the ten largest. These TCRs are of unknown antigen specificity. Study observations and caveats: Apparently characteristic of ankylosing spondylitis blood was a TCR beta motif (roughly eight highly homologous variants).

The sample comprised blood, either unsorted or a sorted T cell fraction (not recorded which). The receptors originated from a male donor with ankylosing spondylitis.

This clonotype was recorded many times. The V call is TRBV28, the J call TRBJ2-7, with D uncertain. There are 16 residues in the CDR3. CDR1 is MDHEN, CDR2 SYDVKM, per germline. V gave up 5 bases and J gave up 2 bases, with 19 bases separating them. The DNA for the CDR3 is TGTGCCAGCAGTCAGGTTGGCTTCCAGGATACCTACGAGCAGTACTTC. It specifies CASSQVGFQDTYEQYF.

V is TRBV7-8 and J is TRBJ2-3; D is unclear. CDR3 size: 15 residues. V was pared by 4 bases and J by 3 bases, with 14 bases between. Germline V CDR1 and CDR2: SGHVS, FQNEAQ. CDR3 bases: TGTGCCAGCAGCTACTCCCGTACGTGGACAGATACGCAGTATTTT. It yields the protein CASSYSRTWTDTQYF.

At least ten counts were recorded for this clonotype. The chain carries TRBV12-3 or TRBV12-4 and TRBJ2-5, with D possibly TRBD2 on 6 matching bases. The V gene lost 4 bases and the J gene lost 2 bases, with 17 bases spanning the gap. The CDR3 is made up of 16 amino acids. CDR3 DNA sequence: TGTGCCAGCAGTTGGGGAGGCTACCAGCTTCAAGAGACCCAGTACTTC. Its protein product is CASSWGGYQLQETQYF.

This clonotype was seen repeatedly, ten times or more. The rearrangement links TRBV28 to TRBJ2-5, with TRBD2 matching 9 bases. Germline lookup yields CDR1 MDHEN and CDR2 SYDVKM. This CDR3 contains 17 residues. The V gene end was trimmed by 3 bases and the J gene end by 4 bases; junction bases not matched to a gene: 12. The CDR3 here is CASSFGVAGGSGETQYF. CDR3 DNA sequence: TGTGCCAGCAGTTTCGGCGTGGCGGGAGGGTCAGGAGAGACCCAGTACTTC.

This clonotype showed up many times. This chain links TRBV4-2 with TRBJ1-6, with D unresolved. CDR3 size: 16 residues. Trimming pared 2 bases from V and 0 bases from J, leaving 8 bases between. The germline CDR1 and CDR2 sequences are LGHNA and YNFKEQ. Written as DNA, the CDR3 is TGTGCCAGCAGCCAAACGCAAAGCTCCTATAATTCACCCCTCCACTTT. This encodes CASSQTQSSYNSPLHF.